The 5 T cell receptor beta chains listed next were all sequenced from one sample in a study of cytomegalovirus exposure and HLA in healthy donors. Clones were sequenced by immunoSEQ multiplex PCR, and TCRdb holds only the in-frame ones, with some missing. The table shows about 250,000 clones, with roughly nine tenths occurring only once. What was sequenced was PBMCs. All receptors derive from a man aged 18 to 29 in good health and CMV-seropositive.

The chain links TRBV9 to TRBJ1-3; D gene unclear. The CDR3 contains 15 residues. V was pared by 4 bases and J by 3 bases, with 14 bases between. Germline assignment: CDR1 SGDLS and CDR2 YYNGEE. The DNA of the CDR3 is TGTGCCAGCAGCTCTATCGGTGGAGGTGGAAACACCATATATTTT. Translating it yields CASSSIGGGGNTIYF.

This clone has a single count. The rearrangement uses TRBV2 and TRBJ2-3, with D unclear. CDR3 length equals 13 residues. V shed 6 bases and J shed 1 base, with 8 bases lying between them. Per germline, CDR1 SNHLY and CDR2 FYNNEI. The CDR3 nucleotides are TGTGCCAGCAGGAGGACCCGCACAGATACGCAGTATTTT. This sequence encodes CASRRTRTDTQYF.

The chain uses TRBV5-1 and TRBJ2-7; TRBD1 aligns across 8 bases. V lost 3 bases to trimming and J lost 2 bases; unmatched junction nucleotides: 10. Germline-derived CDR1 and CDR2 are SGHRS and YFSETQ. This CDR3 is built from 16 residues. CDR3 sequence: CASSWKDRALTYEQYF. In DNA, the CDR3 is TGCGCCAGCAGCTGGAAGGACAGGGCCCTTACCTACGAGCAGTACTTC.

This clone was seen more than once but under ten times. This sequence joins TRBV6-4 and TRBJ1-1; D is perhaps TRBD1 (5 bases). The CDR3 runs 14 residues. Germline loops: CDR1 MRHNA, CDR2 SNTAGT. Trimming removed 5 bases at V and 2 bases at J, with 12 bases between. CDR3 nucleotide sequence: TGTGCCAGCAGTCCATCGACAGCTAACACTGAAGCTTTCTTT. Encoded protein: CASSPSTANTEAFF.

The chain links TRBV28 to TRBJ1-1, with 9 bases identical to TRBD1. J was trimmed by 11 bases and V by 6 bases; bases with no gene match: 7. Germline assignment: CDR1 MDHEN and CDR2 SYDVKM. CDR3 length: 12 residues. CDR3 protein: CASSQRQGEAFF. In nucleotides, the CDR3 is TGTGCCAGCAGCCAAAGACAGGGGGAGGCTTTCTTT.